The T cell receptor beta chain described here comes from a study of coeliac disease (dated by TCRdb to about 2022). In the study overall: Each coeliac patient was placed into one of three groups: newly diagnosed active disease, refractory coeliac disease type I, or disease controlled by a gluten-free diet. Refractory coeliac disease type I was defined by the absence of response to a gluten-free diet for more than 12 months, together with immunophenotypically normal intraepithelial cells. High-resolution HLA typing was unavailable, so biased TRBV7-2 usage was queried as a proof of principle. The study applied next-generation sequencing of rearranged TRB and TRG CDR3 regions to small intestinal lymphocyte fractions from coeliac and non-coeliac patients. The aim was to characterise TR repertoires of small intestinal T cells in active, refractory type I and gluten-free-diet-treated coeliac disease. A total of about 30 patients took part in the full study: about 22 had serologically confirmed coeliac disease and 8 were controls with non-small intestinal disorders. TRB sequencing was successfully performed on samples from 27 to 35 subjects, among which 20 to 25 paired bulk unsorted intraepithelial and lamina propria cell samples were included. Overall results and qualifications from the work: In the authors' view, the approach was unsuitable for unbiased detection of gliadin-specific T cells, since gliadin-specific T cells are scarce and rarely shared between patients. TRB and TRG repertoires of active coeliac intraepithelial and lamina propria samples showed lower clonality than controls, suggesting recruitment of diverse T cells. TRB repertoires were mostly private, with most amino acid sequences found in only one sample, and V-gene usage showed no significant difference between disease groups. Cross-contamination between compartments was possible, because separating intraepithelial cells from lamina propria cells did not produce high-purity fractions.

Libraries were made using the immunoSEQ multiplex PCR assay. Using reverse primers that targeted J gene segments together with forward primers that targeted V gene segments, the TR loci were amplified in a multiplexed PCR. The Illumina HiSeq System was used to sequence the amplified CDR3 regions. Per the original workflow: To strip out PCR and sequencing errors and collapse the data into unique sequences, a nearest-neighbour algorithm merged closely related reads. Each repertoire was summarised by clonality and by T cell density, with T cell density defined as TR molecules per amount of genomic DNA input. CDR3 amino acid sequences present in at least 80% of unsorted samples were defined as public TRs, and these public TRs were then tested for differential abundance between coeliac and control samples. Differences in clonality and density between disease groups were tested by Kruskal-Wallis tests, followed by Dunn post-tests. TCRdb holds this immuneACCESS table with in-frame rearrangements only. Some clones are missing; in checked studies, unresolved V genes explain under half, and the rest has no known cause. That table is the source of V, J and clone size, and D and trimming were worked out from the DNA. This sample holds 3,500 to 4,500 clones; 69% were observed only once. The ten largest clones add up to 8.5% of the sample.

The CDR3 goes from the cysteine to the phenylalanine over 17 residues. Just the 51-base CDR3 DNA is kept, in frame starting at base 1. CDR1 and CDR2 (SGHVS, FQNEAQ) derive from the germline V gene. V is cut by 4 bases and J by 0 bases, and the space between the germline ends is 16 bases. Cells were frozen in liquid nitrogen in DMSO/FBS as aliquots of about half a million cells, with a single aliquot from each fraction going to sequencing. All 30 or so patients in the study underwent endoscopy and small intestinal biopsy. Intraepithelial cells were released from biopsies by stirring for one hour at 37 degrees C in RPMI containing EGTA, MgCl2 and 1% FBS. Genomic DNA was extracted from frozen unsorted cell fractions with the Qiagen DNeasy blood extraction kit. On this clone itself: Its recognized antigen is unknown. No base quality values were provided; no much bigger clone lies one nucleotide off.

The V and J genes are TRBV7-8 and TRBJ1-5; TRBD1 is perhaps the D gene, given 6 matching bases. The source material was intraepithelial lymphocytes from the gut. In the paper's terms, the cell subset or site label means: intraepithelial cell (IEC) fraction of small intestinal biopsy. This TCR was recovered from a man aged 25-45 years with celiac disease. Read as DNA, the sequence is TGTGCCAGCAGCTCAACAGGGTTGGGTGGTAGCAATCAGCCCCAGCATTTT. The resulting protein is CASSSTGLGGSNQPQHF.